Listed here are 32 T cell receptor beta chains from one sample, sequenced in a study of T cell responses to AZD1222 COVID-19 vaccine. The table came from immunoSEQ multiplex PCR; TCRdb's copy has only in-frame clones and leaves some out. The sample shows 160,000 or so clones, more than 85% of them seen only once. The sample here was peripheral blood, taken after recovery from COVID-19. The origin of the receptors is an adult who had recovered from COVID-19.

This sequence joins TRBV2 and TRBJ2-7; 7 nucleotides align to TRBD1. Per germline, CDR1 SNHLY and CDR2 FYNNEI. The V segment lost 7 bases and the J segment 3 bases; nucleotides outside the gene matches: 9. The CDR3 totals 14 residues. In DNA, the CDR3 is TGTGCCAGCATGACGGGACAGAGGAGCTACGAGCAGTACTTC. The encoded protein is CASMTGQRSYEQYF.

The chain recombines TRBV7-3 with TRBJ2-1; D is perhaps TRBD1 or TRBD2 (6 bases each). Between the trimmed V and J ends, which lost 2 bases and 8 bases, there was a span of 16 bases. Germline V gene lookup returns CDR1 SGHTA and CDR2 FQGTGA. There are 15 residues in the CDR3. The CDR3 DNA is TGTGCCAGCAGCTTAGGAGAGGGGGGTTTCGATGAGCAGTTCTTC. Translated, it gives CASSLGEGGFDEQFF.

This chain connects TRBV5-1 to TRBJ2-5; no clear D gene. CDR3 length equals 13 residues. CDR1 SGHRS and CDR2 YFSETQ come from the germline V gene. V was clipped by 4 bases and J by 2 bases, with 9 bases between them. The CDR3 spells CASSQGPQETQYF. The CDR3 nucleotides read TGCGCCAGCAGCCAAGGACCGCAAGAGACCCAGTACTTC.

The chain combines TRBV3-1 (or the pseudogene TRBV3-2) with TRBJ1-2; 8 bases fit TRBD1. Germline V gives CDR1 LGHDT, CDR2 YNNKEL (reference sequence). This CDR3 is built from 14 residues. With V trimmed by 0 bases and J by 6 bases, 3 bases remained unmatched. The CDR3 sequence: CASSQEVTGDGYTF. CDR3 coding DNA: TGTGCCAGCAGCCAAGAAGTGACAGGGGATGGCTACACCTTC.

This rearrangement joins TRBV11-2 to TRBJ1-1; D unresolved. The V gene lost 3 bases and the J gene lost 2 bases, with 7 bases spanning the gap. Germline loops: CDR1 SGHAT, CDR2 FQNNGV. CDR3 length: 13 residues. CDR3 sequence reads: CASSFSDNTEAFF. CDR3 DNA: TGTGCCAGCAGCTTTAGTGACAACACTGAAGCTTTCTTT.

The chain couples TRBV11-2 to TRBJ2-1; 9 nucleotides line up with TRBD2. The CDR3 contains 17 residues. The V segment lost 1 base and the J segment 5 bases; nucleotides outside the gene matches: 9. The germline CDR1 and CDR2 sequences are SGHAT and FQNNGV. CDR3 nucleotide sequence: TGTGCCAGCAGCTTAGGACGTAGCGGGGGCGCTAACAATGAGCAGTTCTTC. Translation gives CASSLGRSGGANNEQFF.

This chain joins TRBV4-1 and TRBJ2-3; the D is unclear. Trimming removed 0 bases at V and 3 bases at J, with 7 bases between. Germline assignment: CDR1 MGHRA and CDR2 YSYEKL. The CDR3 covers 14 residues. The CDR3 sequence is CASSQDDRTDTQYF. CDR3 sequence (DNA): TGCGCCAGCAGCCAAGACGACCGGACAGATACGCAGTATTTT.

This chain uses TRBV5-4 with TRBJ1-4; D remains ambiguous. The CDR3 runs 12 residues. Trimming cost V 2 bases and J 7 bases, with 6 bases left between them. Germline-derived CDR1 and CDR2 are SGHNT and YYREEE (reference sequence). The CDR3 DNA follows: TGTGCCAGCAGCTTAAATACTGAAAAACTGTTTTTT. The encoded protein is CASSLNTEKLFF.

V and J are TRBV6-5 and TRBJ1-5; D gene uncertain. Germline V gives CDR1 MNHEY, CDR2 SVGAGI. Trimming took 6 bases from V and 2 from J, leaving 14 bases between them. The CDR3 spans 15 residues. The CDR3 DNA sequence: TGTGCCAGCAGATGGGATCTAAACGGCAATCAGCCCCAGCATTTT. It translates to CASRWDLNGNQPQHF.

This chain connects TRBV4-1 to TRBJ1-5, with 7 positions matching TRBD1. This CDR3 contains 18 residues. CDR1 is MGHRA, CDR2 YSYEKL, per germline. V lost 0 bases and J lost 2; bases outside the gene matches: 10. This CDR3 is CASSQDLGRGFGNQPQHF. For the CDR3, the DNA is TGCGCCAGCAGCCAAGATTTAGGCAGGGGGTTTGGCAATCAGCCCCAGCATTTT.

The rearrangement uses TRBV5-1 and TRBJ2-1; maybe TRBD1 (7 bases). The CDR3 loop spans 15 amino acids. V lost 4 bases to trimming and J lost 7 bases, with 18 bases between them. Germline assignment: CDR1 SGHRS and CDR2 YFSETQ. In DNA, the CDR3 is TGCGCCAGCAGCGCTGGAGGGGGACAGAGGAATGAGCAGTTCTTC. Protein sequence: CASSAGGGQRNEQFF.

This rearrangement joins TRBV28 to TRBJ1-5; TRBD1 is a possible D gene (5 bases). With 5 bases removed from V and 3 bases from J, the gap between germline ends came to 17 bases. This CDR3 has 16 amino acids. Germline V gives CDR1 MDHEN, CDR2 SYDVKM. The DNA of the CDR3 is TGTGCCAGCAGTGGTGTTGGGGGGGACTACAATCAGCCCCAGCATTTT. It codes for CASSGVGGDYNQPQHF.

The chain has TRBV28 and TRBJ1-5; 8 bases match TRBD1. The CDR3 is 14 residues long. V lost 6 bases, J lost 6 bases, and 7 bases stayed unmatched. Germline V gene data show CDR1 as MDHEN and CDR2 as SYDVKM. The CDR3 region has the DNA TGTGCCAGCAGCCTCGGACAGGGAGCTCAGCCCCAGCATTTT. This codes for CASSLGQGAQPQHF. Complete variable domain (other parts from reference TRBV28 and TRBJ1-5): DVKVTQSSRYLVKRTGEKVFLECVQDMDHENMFWYRQDPGLGLRLIYFSYDVKMKEKGDIPEGYSVSREKKERFSLILESASTNQTSMYLCASSLGQGAQPQHFGDGTRLSIL.

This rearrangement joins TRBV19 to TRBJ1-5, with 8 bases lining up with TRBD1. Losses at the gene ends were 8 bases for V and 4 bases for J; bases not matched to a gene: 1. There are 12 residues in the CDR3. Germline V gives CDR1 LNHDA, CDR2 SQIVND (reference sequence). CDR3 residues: CASGQGNQPQHF. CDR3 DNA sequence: TGTGCCAGTGGACAGGGAAATCAGCCCCAGCATTTT.

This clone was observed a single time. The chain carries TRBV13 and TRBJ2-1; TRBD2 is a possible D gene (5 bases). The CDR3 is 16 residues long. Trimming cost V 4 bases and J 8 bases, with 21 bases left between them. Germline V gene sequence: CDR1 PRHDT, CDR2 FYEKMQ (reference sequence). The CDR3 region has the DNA TGTGCCAGCAGCTCAAGTATGAGCGGTCCGGGCTATGAGCAGTTCTTC. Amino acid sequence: CASSSSMSGPGYEQFF. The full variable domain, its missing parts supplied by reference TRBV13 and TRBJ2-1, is AAGVIQSPRHLIKEKRETATLKCYPIPRHDTVYWYQQGPGQDPQFLISFYEKMQSDKGSIPDRFSAQQFSDYHSELNMSSLELGDSALYFCASSSSMSGPGYEQFFGPGTRLTVL.

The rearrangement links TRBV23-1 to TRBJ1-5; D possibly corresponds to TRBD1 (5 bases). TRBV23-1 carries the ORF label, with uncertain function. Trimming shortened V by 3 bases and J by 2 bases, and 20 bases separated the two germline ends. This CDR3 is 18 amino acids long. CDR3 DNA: TGCGCCAGCAGTCAGCCAATTTCTTGCAGGGCGTGCAATCAGCCCCAGCATTTT. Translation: CASSQPISCRACNQPQHF.

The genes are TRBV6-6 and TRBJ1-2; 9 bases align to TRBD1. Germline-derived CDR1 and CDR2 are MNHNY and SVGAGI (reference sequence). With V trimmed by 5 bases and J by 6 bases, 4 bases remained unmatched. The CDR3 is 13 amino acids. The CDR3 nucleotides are TGTGCCAGCAGTCCGGGGACAGGGAATGGCTACACCTTC. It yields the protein CASSPGTGNGYTF.

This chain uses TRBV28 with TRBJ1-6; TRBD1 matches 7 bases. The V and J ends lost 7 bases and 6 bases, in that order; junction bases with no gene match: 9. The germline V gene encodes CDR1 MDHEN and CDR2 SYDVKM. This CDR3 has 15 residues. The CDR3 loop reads CASTFSDRINSPLHF. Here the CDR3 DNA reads TGTGCCAGCACCTTCTCGGACAGGATTAATTCACCCCTCCACTTT.

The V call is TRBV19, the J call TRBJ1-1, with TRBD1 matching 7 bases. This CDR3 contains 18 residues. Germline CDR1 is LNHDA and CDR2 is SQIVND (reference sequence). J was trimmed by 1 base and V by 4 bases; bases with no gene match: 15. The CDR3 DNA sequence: TGTGCCAGTAGTAAACGACAGGGCTGGGGTTCCGGGAACACTGAAGCTTTCTTT. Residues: CASSKRQGWGSGNTEAFF.

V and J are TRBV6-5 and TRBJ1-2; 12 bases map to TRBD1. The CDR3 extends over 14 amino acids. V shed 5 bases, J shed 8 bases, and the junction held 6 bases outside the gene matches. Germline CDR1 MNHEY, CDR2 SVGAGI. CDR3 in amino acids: CASSRGQGAWGYTF. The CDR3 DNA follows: TGTGCCAGCAGTAGGGGACAGGGGGCTTGGGGCTACACCTTC.

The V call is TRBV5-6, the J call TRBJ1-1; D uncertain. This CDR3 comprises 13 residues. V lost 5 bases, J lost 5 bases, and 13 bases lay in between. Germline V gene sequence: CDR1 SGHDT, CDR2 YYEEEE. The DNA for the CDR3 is TGTGCCAGCAGTCGCGTGAGCAAAACTGAAGCTTTCTTT. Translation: CASSRVSKTEAFF.

Here the CDR3 reads CASSPQGGGTEAFF. In DNA form, the CDR3 reads TGTGCCAGCAGCCCGCAGGGGGGAGGCACTGAAGCTTTCTTT. The V gene is TRBV11-1, the J gene TRBJ1-1, with TRBD1 identical over 7 bases. The germline gives CDR1 SGHAT, CDR2 FQDESV (reference sequence). The CDR3 extends over 14 amino acids. The V and J ends lost 5 bases and 4 bases, in that order; junction bases with no gene match: 7.

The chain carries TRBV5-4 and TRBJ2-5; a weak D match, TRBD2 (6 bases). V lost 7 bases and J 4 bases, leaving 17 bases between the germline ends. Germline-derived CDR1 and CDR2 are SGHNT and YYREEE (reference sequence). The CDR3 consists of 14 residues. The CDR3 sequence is CASSEGGRGETQYF. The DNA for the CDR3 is TGTGCCAGCTCCGAAGGTGGGCGGGGAGAGACCCAGTACTTC.

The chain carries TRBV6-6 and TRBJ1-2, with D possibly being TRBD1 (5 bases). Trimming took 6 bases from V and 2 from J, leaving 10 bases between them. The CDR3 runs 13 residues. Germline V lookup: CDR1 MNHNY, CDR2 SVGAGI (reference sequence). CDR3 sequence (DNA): TGTGCCAGCAGAGACGGGACCAACTATGGCTACACCTTC. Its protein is CASRDGTNYGYTF.

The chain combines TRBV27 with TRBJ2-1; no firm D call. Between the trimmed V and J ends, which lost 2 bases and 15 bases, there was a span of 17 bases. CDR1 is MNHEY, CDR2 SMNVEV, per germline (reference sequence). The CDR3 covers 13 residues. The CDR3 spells CASSLKVRRARFF. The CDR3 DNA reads TGTGCCAGCAGTTTAAAAGTGCGAAGGGCCCGGTTCTTC.

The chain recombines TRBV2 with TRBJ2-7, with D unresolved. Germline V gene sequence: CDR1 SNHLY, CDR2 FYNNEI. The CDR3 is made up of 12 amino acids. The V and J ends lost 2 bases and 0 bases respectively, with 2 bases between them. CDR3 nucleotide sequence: TGTGCCAGCAGTGAAACCTCCTACGAGCAGTACTTC. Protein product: CASSETSYEQYF.

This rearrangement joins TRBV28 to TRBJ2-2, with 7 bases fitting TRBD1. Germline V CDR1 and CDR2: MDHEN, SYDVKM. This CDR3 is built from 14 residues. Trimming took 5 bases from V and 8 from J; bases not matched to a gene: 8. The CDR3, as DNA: TGTGCCAGCAGTATTCCAGGGGGAGTGGGGGAGCTGTTTTTT. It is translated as CASSIPGGVGELFF.

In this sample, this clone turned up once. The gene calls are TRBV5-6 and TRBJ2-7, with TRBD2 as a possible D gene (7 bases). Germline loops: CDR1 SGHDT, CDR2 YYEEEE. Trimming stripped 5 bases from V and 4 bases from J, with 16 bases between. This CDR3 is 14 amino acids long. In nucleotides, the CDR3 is TGTGCCAGCAGTATCCCGGGGAGGGGGTACGAGCAGTACTTC. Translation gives CASSIPGRGYEQYF.

As DNA, the CDR3 is TGTGCCAGCGGCCTGGTGGGGGAAAAACTGTTTTTT. Residues: CASGLVGEKLFF. The genes are TRBV6-2 or TRBV6-3 and TRBJ1-4; D unresolved. CDR3 length equals 12 residues. The germline V gene has CDR1 MNHEY and CDR2 SVGEGT. V lost 8 bases and J 8 bases, leaving 12 bases between the germline ends.

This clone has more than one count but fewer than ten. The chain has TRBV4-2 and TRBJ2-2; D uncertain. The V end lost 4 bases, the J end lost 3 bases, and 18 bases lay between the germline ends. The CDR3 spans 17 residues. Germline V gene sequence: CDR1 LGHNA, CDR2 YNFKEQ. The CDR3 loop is CASSPVKVGVDTGELFF. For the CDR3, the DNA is TGTGCCAGCAGCCCTGTGAAGGTTGGGGTCGACACCGGGGAGCTGTTTTTT.

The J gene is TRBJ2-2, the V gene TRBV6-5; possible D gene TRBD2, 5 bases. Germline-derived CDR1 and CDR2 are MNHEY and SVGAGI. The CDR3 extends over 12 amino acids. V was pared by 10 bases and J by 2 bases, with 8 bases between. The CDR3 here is CATGGNTGELFF. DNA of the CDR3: TGTGCCACCGGAGGAAACACCGGGGAGCTGTTTTTT.

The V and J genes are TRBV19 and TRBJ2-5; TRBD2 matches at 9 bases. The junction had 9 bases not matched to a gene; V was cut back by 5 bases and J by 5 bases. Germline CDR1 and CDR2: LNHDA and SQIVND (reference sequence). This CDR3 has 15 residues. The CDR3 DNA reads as TGTGCCAGTAGTCTCCGGACTAGCGCCTGGGAGACCCAGTACTTC. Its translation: CASSLRTSAWETQYF.